This TCR beta chain was sequenced in a study of early T cells in non-severe SARS-CoV-2 infection. Researchers tagged individual cDNA molecules with unique molecular identifiers. TCRdb called the 5' RACE reads again in MiXCR, with one record for every CDR3 protein. This sample carries about 76,000 distinct CDR3 sequences, around 12% of them seen once, and the ten largest clones take 3.4%. Concerning this clonotype: With a much larger clone just one base away, this may be a read error.

The CDR3 is 13 residues long. Germline V gene lookup returns CDR1 KGHSH and CDR2 LQKENI. The chain uses TRBV18 and TRBJ2-7; D could derive from TRBD1 or TRBD2 (5 bases each). The receptor was derived from an adult who was a healthcare worker with PCR-confirmed SARS-CoV-2 infection or an uninfected control (not recorded which). The sample taken for sequencing was whole blood. CDR3 protein: CVSSRSRGDEQYF. The CDR3 DNA reads TGTGTCAGCTCACGTTCGAGGGGCGACGAGCAGTACTTC.